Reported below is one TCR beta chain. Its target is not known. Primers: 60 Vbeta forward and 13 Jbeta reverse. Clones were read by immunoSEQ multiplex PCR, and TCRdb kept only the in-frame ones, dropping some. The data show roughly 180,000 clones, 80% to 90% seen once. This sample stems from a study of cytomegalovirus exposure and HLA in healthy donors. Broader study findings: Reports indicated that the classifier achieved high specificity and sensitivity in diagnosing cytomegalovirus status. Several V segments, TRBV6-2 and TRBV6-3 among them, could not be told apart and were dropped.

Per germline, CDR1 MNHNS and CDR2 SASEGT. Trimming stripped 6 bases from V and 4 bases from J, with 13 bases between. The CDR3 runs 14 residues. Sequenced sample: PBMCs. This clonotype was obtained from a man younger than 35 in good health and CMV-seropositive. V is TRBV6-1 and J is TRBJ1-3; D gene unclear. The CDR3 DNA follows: TGTGCCAGCAGAACTGAGTCGTTCGGAAACACCATATATTTT. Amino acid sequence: CASRTESFGNTIYF.